Sequencing of this T cell receptor beta chain was carried out in a study of CD8 T cell repertoires and HIV-1 epitope variants. TCRdb's copy holds only in-frame clones and misses some; the assay was immunoSEQ multiplex PCR. The sample contains about 7,300 clones, roughly 61% of which appear only once. This clone was seen only a few times. As yet, its antigen is unknown. The sequencing sample was made of cultured CD8+ T cells derived from PBMCs. This clonotype was obtained from a male donor with HIV.

CDR3 sequence (DNA): TGTGCCAGCAGTTTAGTGGGAGGGAATAATGAGCAGTTCTTC. This codes for CASSLVGGNNEQFF. This chain links TRBV28 with TRBJ2-1, with 7 bases that match TRBD2. Germline CDR1 and CDR2: MDHEN and SYDVKM. The CDR3 has 14 amino acids. V shed 2 bases and J 7 bases; nucleotides not matched to a gene: 5.